Shown below are 9 T cell receptor beta chains from a single sample sequenced in a study of blood T cells in healthy people across ages (dated by TCRdb to 2013 to 2016). The method behind the library was 5' RACE. The sample was run on an Illumina HiSeq 2500. A second PCR of about 6 to 12 cycles was performed with a sample-barcoded 5' primer and a J-beta primer mix. The public reads were run again by TCRdb, first through fastp at Q25 and then through MiXCR, and only productive beta chains were kept. Rows with a matching CDR3 protein are joined into one entry that keeps the most common DNA and genes. Across this sample there are fewer than 750,000 distinct CDR3 sequences, with about 50% seen only once. Roughly 13% of the sample is taken by the ten largest. The sequencing input was blood. The source is a woman of 80 years or more in good health.

This clonotype was counted a few times. V usage is TRBV4-1 and J usage is TRBJ2-7, with TRBD1 matching over 8 bases. V shed 4 bases, J shed 4 bases, and the junction held 12 bases outside the gene matches. The germline gives CDR1 MGHRA, CDR2 YSYEKL. CDR3 length: 16 amino acids. The CDR3 DNA reads as TGCGCCAGCAGCCGCTACTCGACAGGGGAGACTTACGAGCAGTACTTC. Translating it yields CASSRYSTGETYEQYF.

The V call is TRBV7-8, the J call TRBJ2-2; D call uncertain. V was trimmed by 5 bases and J by 4 bases, leaving 11 bases between them. The length of the CDR3 is 14 residues. CDR1 is SGHVS and CDR2 is FQNEAQ in the germline V gene. CDR3 amino acids: CASSEGSSTGELFF. The CDR3 DNA is TGTGCCAGCAGCGAAGGGTCTTCCACCGGGGAGCTGTTTTTT.

This clonotype was seen only once. The rearrangement links TRBV7-8 to TRBJ1-5, with D maybe TRBD1 (6 bases). The CDR3 totals 16 residues. The V gene's germline CDR1 is SGHVS and CDR2 FQNEAQ. The V and J ends lost 5 bases and 0 bases respectively, with 14 bases between them. CDR3 sequence (DNA): TGTGCCAGCAGCCAACGCAGGGGCTATAGCAATCAGCCCCAGCATTTT. As protein: CASSQRRGYSNQPQHF.

In its sample, this clonotype was seen a few times. One end of the junction does not line up with germline, which may come from a read error. The V and J genes are TRBV3-1 and TRBJ2-1; 8 nucleotides line up with TRBD2. The CDR3 runs 14 residues. Germline V gene data show CDR1 as LGHDT and CDR2 as YNNKEL (reference sequence). The CDR3 is CASGQAGAYNEQFF. CDR3 nucleotides: TGTGCCAGCGGCCAAGCGGGGGCCTACAATGAGCAGTTCTTC.

This chain links TRBV3-1 with TRBJ2-1; unclear D gene. Trimming took off 1 base at V and 10 bases at J, with 14 bases between the two ends. The CDR3 is 14 residues long. Germline CDR1 is LGHDT and CDR2 is YNNKEL (reference sequence). DNA for the CDR3: TGTGCCAGCAGCCAAGGAAGTCCTATACGCGAGCAGTTCTTC. Amino acids: CASSQGSPIREQFF.

The V call is TRBV5-1, the J call TRBJ2-5; 13 bases fit TRBD2. This CDR3 spans 18 amino acids. V lost 4 bases to trimming and J lost 0 bases; unmatched junction nucleotides: 9. Germline CDR1 reads SGHRS; CDR2 reads YFSETQ. In nucleotides, the CDR3 is TGCGCCAGCAGCGCCGGACTAGCGGGGGCCCTGTACCAAGAGACCCAGTACTTC. Its protein product is CASSAGLAGALYQETQYF. The complete variable domain, with remaining parts taken from reference TRBV5-1 and TRBJ2-5, reads KAGVTQTPRYLIKTRGQQVTLSCSPISGHRSVSWYQQTPGQGLQFLFEYFSETQRNKGNFPGRFSGRQFSNSRSEMNVSTLELGDSALYLCASSAGLAGALYQETQYFGPGTRLLVL.

Turning to this clonotype: A read error may be the cause here, since a much bigger clone is one base away. V is TRBV28 and J is TRBJ2-7, with 7 nucleotides matching TRBD2. V was pared by 6 bases and J by 3 bases, with 8 bases of the junction left unmatched. Germline CDR1 reads MDHEN; CDR2 reads SYDVKM. The CDR3 loop spans 14 amino acids. CDR3 protein: CASRMSGKVYEQYF. CDR3 sequence (DNA): TGTGCCAGCAGAATGAGCGGGAAGGTCTACGAGCAGTACTTC.

There are a few counts of this clonotype. V and J are TRBV4-1 and TRBJ2-1; 7 bases fit TRBD2. Trimming at V came to 1 base and at J to 15 bases, leaving 9 bases not matched to a gene. The germline gives CDR1 MGHRA, CDR2 YSYEKL. The CDR3 extends over 13 amino acids. CDR3 in amino acids: CASSQVPVSGMFF. CDR3 sequence (DNA): TGCGCCAGCAGCCAAGTCCCCGTGAGCGGGATGTTCTTC.

The chain carries TRBV5-8 and TRBJ1-2, with unresolved D. The germline gives CDR1 SGHTS, CDR2 YDEGEE. With 4 bases removed from V and 4 bases from J, the gap between germline ends came to 17 bases. This CDR3 has 15 amino acids. The CDR3 here is CASSDHSLLSYGYTF. CDR3 nucleotides: TGTGCCAGCAGCGATCACAGCTTGTTGAGCTATGGCTACACCTTC.